The TCR beta chain described here comes from a study of shared clonotypes between healthy human individuals. Study-level points and caveats: Lower generation probabilities were found for non-shared clonotypes than for those shared by all four donors.

In the case of this clone: Antigen unknown.

The assay was immunoSEQ multiplex PCR, and TCRdb's table has in-frame clones only and misses some. The sample gives about a million clones, over 60% of which show up once; 1.5% is in the top ten. Germline V gene data show CDR1 as MNHEY and CDR2 as SMNVEV (reference sequence). The CDR3 covers 14 residues. The germline V and J ends were trimmed by 9 bases and 4 bases, with 15 bases remaining between them. The TCR comes from a man aged 18 to 35 in good health. Sequencing input: memory CD4+ T cells sorted from blood. Subset noted: CD45RA-negative fraction. The chain is built from TRBV27 and TRBJ2-2; D possibly corresponds to TRBD2 (6 bases). CDR3 DNA: TGTGCCAGTAGAAGGGGTAGCGGCACCGGGGAGCTGTTTTTT. This encodes CASRRGSGTGELFF.